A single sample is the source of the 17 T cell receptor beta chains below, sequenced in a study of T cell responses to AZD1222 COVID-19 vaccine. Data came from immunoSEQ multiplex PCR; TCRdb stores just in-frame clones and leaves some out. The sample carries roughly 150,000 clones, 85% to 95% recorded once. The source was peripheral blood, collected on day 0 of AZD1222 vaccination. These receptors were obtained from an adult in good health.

The CDR3 nucleotides read TGTGCCAGCAGGAGACAGGGTCTTGTCAAAAACATTCAGTACTTC. Translating it yields CASRRQGLVKNIQYF. J is TRBJ2-4 and V is TRBV11-2, with 7 positions matching TRBD1. After removal of 6 bases from V and 3 bases from J, the junction contained 8 bases not matched to a gene. Germline V gene sequence: CDR1 SGHAT, CDR2 FQNNGV. The CDR3 length is 15 residues.

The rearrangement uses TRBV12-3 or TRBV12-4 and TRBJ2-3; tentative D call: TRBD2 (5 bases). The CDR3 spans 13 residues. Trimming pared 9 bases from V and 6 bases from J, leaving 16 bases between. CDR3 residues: CASTGLITDTQYF. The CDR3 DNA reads TGTGCCAGTACGGGGTTAATAACCGATACGCAGTATTTT.

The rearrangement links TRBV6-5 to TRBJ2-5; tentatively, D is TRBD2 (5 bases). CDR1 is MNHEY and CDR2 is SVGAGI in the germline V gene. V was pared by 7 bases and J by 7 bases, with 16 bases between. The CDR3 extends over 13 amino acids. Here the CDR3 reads CASTDTGSVTQYF. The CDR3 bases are TGTGCCAGCACCGACACTGGGAGCGTGACCCAGTACTTC.

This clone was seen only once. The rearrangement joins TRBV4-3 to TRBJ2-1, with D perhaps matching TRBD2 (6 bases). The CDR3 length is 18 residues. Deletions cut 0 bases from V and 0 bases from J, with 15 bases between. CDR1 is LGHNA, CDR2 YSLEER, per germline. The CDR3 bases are TGCGCCAGCAGCCAAGATCGTTGGCTAGCGAGCTCCTACAATGAGCAGTTCTTC. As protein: CASSQDRWLASSYNEQFF.

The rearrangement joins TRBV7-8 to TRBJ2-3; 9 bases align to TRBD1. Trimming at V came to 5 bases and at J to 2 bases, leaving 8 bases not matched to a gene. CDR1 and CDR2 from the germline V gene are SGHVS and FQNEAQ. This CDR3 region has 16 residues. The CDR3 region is CASSRDRDSPTDTQYF. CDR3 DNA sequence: TGTGCCAGCAGCCGGGACAGGGATTCACCCACAGATACGCAGTATTTT.

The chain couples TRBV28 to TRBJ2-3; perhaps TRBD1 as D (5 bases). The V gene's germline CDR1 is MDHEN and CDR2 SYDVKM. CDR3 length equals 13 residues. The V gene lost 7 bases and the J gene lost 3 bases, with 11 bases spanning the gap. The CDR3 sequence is CASKSAGTDTQYF. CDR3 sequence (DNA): TGTGCCAGCAAGTCGGCAGGGACAGATACGCAGTATTTT.

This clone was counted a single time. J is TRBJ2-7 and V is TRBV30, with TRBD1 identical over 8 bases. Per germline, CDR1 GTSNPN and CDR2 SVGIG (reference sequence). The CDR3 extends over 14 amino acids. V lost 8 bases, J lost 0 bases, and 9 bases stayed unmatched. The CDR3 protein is CAGQGRRNSYEQYF. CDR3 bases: TGTGCCGGACAGGGACGCAGGAACTCCTACGAGCAGTACTTC. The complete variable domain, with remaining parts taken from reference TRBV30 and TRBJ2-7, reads SQTIHQWPATLVQPVGSPLSLECTVEGTSNPNLYWYRQAAGRGLQLLFYSVGIGQISSEVPQNLSASRPQDRQFILSSKKLLLSDSGFYLCAGQGRRNSYEQYFGPGTRLTVT.

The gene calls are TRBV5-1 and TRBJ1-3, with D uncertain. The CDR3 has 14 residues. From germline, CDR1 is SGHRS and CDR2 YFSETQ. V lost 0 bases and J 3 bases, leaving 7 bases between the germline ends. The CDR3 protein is CASSLDAGGNTIYF. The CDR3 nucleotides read TGCGCCAGCAGCTTGGATGCTGGTGGAAACACCATATATTTT.

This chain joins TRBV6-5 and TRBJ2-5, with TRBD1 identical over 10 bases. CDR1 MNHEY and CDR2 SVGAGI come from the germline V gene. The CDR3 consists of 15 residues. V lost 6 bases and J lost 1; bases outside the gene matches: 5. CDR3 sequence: CASSRQGALQETQYF. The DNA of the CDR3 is TGTGCCAGCAGCCGACAGGGGGCCCTCCAAGAGACCCAGTACTTC.

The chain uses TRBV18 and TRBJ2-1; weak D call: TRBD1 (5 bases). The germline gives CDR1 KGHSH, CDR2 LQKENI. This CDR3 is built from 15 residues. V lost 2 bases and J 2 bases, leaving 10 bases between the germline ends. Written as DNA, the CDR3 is TGTGCCAGCTCACCATACCAGGGAACCTACAATGAGCAGTTCTTC. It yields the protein CASSPYQGTYNEQFF. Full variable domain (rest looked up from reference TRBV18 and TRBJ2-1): NAGVMQNPRHLVRRRGQEARLRCSPMKGHSHVYWYRQLPEEGLKFMVYLQKENIIDESGMPKERFSAEFPKEGPSILRIQQVVRGDSAAYFCASSPYQGTYNEQFFGPGTRLTVL.

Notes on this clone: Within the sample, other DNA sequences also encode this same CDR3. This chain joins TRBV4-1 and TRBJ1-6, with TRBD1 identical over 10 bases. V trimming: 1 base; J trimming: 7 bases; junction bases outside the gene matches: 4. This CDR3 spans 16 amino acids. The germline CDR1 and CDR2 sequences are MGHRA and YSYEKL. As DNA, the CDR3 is TGCGCCAGCAGCCAAGTCCCGGGACAGGGGAATTCACCCCTCCACTTT. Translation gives CASSQVPGQGNSPLHF.

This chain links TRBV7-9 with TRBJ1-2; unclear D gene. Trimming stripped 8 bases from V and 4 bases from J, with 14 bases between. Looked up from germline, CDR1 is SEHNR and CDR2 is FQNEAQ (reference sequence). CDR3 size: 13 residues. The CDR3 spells CASHLSLGYGYTF. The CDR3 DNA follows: TGTGCCAGCCACCTATCCCTTGGCTATGGCTACACCTTC.

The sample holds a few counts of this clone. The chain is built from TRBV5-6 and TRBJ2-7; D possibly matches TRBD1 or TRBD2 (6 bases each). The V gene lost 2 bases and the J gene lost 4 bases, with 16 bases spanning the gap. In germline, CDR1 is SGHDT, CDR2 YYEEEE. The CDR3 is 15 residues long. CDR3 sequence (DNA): TGTGCCAGCAGCTTAAGGGGGGCGAAGTGGTACGAGCAGTACTTC. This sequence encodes CASSLRGAKWYEQYF.

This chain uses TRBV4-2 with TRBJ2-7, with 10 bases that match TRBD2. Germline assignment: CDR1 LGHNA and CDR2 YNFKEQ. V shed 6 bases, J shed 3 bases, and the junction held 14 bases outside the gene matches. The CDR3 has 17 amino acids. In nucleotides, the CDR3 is TGTGCCAGCAGTCCCACTAGCGGGATTTTACCTAACTACGAGCAGTACTTC. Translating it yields CASSPTSGILPNYEQYF.

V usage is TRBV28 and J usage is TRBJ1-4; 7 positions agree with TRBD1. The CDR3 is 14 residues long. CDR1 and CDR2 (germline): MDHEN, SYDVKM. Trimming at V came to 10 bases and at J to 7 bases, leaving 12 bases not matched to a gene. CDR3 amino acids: CATSRTGRPEKLFF. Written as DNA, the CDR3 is TGTGCCACCAGCAGGACAGGTCGCCCTGAAAAACTGTTTTTT.

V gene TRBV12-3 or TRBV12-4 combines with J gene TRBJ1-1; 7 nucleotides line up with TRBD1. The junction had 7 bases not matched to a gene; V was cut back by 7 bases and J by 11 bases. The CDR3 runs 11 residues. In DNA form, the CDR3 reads TGTGCCAGCACCGCGGGACAGAGGGCTTTCTTT. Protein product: CASTAGQRAFF.

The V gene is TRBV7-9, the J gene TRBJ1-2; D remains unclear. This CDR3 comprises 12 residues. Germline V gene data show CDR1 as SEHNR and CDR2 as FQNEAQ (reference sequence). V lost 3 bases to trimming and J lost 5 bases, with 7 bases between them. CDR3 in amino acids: CASSFLRYGYTF. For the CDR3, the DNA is TGTGCCAGCAGCTTTTTACGGTATGGCTACACCTTC.